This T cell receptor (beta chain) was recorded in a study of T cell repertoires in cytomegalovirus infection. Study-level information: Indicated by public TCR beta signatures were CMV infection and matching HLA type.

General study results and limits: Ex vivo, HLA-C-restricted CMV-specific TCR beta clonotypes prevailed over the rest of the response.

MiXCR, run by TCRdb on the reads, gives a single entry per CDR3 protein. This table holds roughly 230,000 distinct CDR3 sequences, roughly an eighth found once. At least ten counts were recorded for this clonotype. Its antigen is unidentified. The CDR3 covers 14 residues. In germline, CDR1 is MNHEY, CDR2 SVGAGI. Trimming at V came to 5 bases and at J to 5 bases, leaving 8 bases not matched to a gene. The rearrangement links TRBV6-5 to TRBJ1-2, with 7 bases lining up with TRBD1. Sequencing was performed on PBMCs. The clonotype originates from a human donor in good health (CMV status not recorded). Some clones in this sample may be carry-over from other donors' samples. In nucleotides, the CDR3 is TGTGCCAGCAGTAAGGCCGGGACAGCTTATGGCTACACCTTC. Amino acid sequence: CASSKAGTAYGYTF.